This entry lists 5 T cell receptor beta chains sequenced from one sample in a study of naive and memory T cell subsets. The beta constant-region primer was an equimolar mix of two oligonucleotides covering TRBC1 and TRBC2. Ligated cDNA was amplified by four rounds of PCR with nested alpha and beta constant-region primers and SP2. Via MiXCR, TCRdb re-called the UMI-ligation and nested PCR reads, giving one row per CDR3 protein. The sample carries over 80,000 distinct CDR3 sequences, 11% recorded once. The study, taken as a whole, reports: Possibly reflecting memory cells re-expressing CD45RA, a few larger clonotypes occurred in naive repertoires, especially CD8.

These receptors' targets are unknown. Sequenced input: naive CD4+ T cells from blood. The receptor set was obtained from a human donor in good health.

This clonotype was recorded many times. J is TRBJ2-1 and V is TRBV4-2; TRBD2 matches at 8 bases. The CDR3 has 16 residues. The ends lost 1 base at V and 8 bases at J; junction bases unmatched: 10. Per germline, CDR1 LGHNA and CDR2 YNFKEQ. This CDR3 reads CASSQVYGGALDEQFF. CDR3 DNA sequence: TGTGCCAGCAGCCAAGTTTACGGGGGGGCCCTCGATGAGCAGTTCTTC.

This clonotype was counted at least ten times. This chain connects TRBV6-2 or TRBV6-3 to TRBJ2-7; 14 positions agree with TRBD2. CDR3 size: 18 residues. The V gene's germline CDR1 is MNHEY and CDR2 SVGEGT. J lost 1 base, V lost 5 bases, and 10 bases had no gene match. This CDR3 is CASSPLGLAGGLSYEQYF. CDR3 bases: TGTGCCAGCAGTCCACTAGGACTAGCGGGGGGCCTTTCCTACGAGCAGTACTTC.

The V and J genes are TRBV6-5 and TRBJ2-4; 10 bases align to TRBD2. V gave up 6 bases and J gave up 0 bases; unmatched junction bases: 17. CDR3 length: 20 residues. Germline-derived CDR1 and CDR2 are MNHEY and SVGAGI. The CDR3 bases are TGTGCCAGCAGCCCCCATTGGACTAGCGGAGGCGTTCTAGCCAAAAACATTCAGTACTTC. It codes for CASSPHWTSGGVLAKNIQYF.

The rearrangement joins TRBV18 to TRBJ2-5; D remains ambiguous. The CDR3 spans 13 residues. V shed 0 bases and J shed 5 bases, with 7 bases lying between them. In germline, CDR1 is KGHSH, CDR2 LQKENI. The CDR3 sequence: CASSPPRPETQYF. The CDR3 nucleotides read TGTGCCAGCTCACCACCGCGCCCCGAGACCCAGTACTTC.

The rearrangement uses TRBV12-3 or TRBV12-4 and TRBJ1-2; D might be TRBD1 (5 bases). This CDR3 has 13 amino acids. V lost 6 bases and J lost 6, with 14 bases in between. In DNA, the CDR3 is TGTGCCAGCAGACGGGGGACCGCTCATGGCTACACCTTC. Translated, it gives CASRRGTAHGYTF.